This T cell receptor beta chain emerged from a study of blood T cell repertoires in COVID-19. The CDR3 sequence is 13 residues long. V lost 5 bases and J 1 base, leaving 8 bases between the germline ends. Only in-frame clones appear in the TCRdb table, and some are missing; sequencing was by immunoSEQ multiplex PCR. The data hold roughly 100,000 clones, with approximately 86% observed a single time. Sequenced: peripheral blood. The source of this sequence is a man over 45 with active or convalescent COVID-19. J is TRBJ1-1 and V is TRBV12-3 or TRBV12-4; D is perhaps TRBD1 (5 bases). CDR3 sequence: CASSPTGNTEAFF. CDR3 bases: TGTGCCAGCAGTCCAACAGGGAACACTGAAGCTTTCTTT.